Sequencing of this T cell receptor beta chain was carried out in a study of long-term antiretroviral therapy in people with HIV. Running of the v3.0 immunoSEQ assay took place at survey level. Sequencing used immunoSEQ multiplex PCR; TCRdb keeps in-frame clones, though not all of them. This table has just under 30,000 clones, 75% to 90% appearing once. V lost 5 bases and J lost 7, with 11 bases in between. From germline, CDR1 is SGHVS and CDR2 FQNEAQ. This CDR3 spans 13 amino acids. There was at least one pre-ART PBMC sample for each donor, plus at least two post-ART PBMC samples. None of the participants with HIV were treated outside the United States. Comments on this clone: Its cognate antigen is unknown.

Study-wide results and caveats: Diversity remained lower than transplant donor controls, even though it increased after ART. Among HIV repertoires, CDR3 length ranges were narrower than those of controls.

The starting material was unsorted PBMCs, obtained about 5 years before starting antiretroviral therapy. The chain has TRBV7-8 and TRBJ2-2; D gene ambiguous. The TCR was taken from a man between 45 and 60 years old with HIV. CDR3 sequence: CASSPHNFGELFF. DNA for the CDR3: TGTGCCAGCAGCCCCCACAATTTCGGGGAGCTGTTTTTT.